Each of the 24 T cell receptor beta chains below was sequenced from the same sample in a study of neurological immune-mediated disorders. TCRdb used MiXCR to reprocess the 5' RACE reads, holding one entry per CDR3 protein. The table includes 47,000 or so distinct CDR3 sequences, less than 12% detected once. Sample time point: longitudinal time-point 1 (baseline). The sequenced sample consisted of PBMCs. Source of these receptors: a woman aged 40 to 50 in good health.

This clonotype was observed at least ten times. The genes are TRBV5-1 and TRBJ2-5; D might be TRBD1 or TRBD2, each matching 5 bases. The CDR3 is made up of 14 amino acids. Trimming left V 0 bases short and J 5 bases short, with 11 bases between. Looked up from germline, CDR1 is SGHRS and CDR2 is YFSETQ. CDR3 nucleotide sequence: TGCGCCAGCAGCTTGGTGGGGGACCGGGAGACCCAGTACTTC. Its translation: CASSLVGDRETQYF.

In its sample, this clonotype was seen many times. The V and J genes are TRBV7-2 and TRBJ1-6; 8 bases match TRBD1. The CDR3 has 15 residues. J was trimmed by 11 bases and V by 5 bases; bases with no gene match: 11. The V gene's germline CDR1 is SGHTA and CDR2 FQGNSA. The CDR3 DNA reads as TGTGCCAGCAGCGACGGACAGGGCGGTAGGACACCCCTCCACTTT. The encoded protein is CASSDGQGGRTPLHF.

This clonotype was detected ten times or more. The CDR3 nucleotides read TGTGCCAGCAGTGACCCCTCAGGGGGGGATAATTCACCCCTCCACTTT. Translating gives CASSDPSGGDNSPLHF. V usage is TRBV25-1 and J usage is TRBJ1-6; 7 bases line up with TRBD1. V was pared by 3 bases and J by 5 bases, with 7 bases of the junction left unmatched. Germline V gene lookup returns CDR1 MGHDK and CDR2 SYGVNS. The CDR3 has 16 amino acids.

This clonotype was counted a few times. The V gene is TRBV12-3 or TRBV12-4, the J gene TRBJ1-4; TRBD1 matches 9 bases. This CDR3 has 16 residues. V shed 3 bases, J shed 7 bases, and the junction held 9 bases outside the gene matches. The CDR3 protein is CASSFWGTGSGEKLFF. The CDR3 DNA sequence: TGTGCCAGCAGTTTCTGGGGGACAGGGTCTGGTGAAAAACTGTTTTTT.

This clonotype appeared many times. This chain joins TRBV20-1 and TRBJ2-2; possibly TRBD2 for D (5 bases). This CDR3 has 15 residues. Trimming took 1 base from V and 0 from J, leaving 9 bases between them. Germline CDR1 reads DFQATT; CDR2 reads SNEGSKA (reference sequence). This CDR3 is CSARAPGSNTGELFF. CDR3 bases: TGCAGTGCTAGAGCTCCGGGATCGAACACCGGGGAGCTGTTTTTT.

The sample holds many counts of this clonotype. The chain recombines TRBV4-3 with TRBJ1-1; possible D gene TRBD1, 5 bases. Trimming removed 1 base from V and 2 bases from J, with 14 bases in between. The germline V gene has CDR1 LGHNA and CDR2 YSLEER. CDR3 length equals 16 residues. CDR3 amino acids: CASSQGTNRRNTEAFF. The CDR3 DNA follows: TGCGCCAGCAGCCAAGGTACGAACAGGCGTAACACTGAAGCTTTCTTT.

V usage is TRBV15 and J usage is TRBJ1-1; D remains ambiguous. Germline assignment: CDR1 LNHNV and CDR2 YYDKDF (reference sequence). The ends were cut back, 6 bases at V and 4 bases at J, with 12 bases in the middle. The CDR3 runs 13 residues. The CDR3 loop is CATRPGLGTEAFF. The CDR3 nucleotides are TGTGCCACCAGACCCGGGCTGGGCACTGAAGCTTTCTTT.

This clonotype was recorded many times. J is TRBJ2-4 and V is TRBV5-1; TRBD2 is a possible D gene (5 bases). The CDR3 contains 14 residues. V lost 4 bases to trimming and J lost 3 bases, with 11 bases between them. Looked up from germline, CDR1 is SGHRS and CDR2 is YFSETQ. The CDR3: CASSTEEFKNIQYF. The CDR3 nucleotides read TGCGCCAGCAGCACGGAGGAGTTCAAAAACATTCAGTACTTC.

The chain recombines TRBV29-1 with TRBJ1-2; 8 bases are shared with TRBD1. The CDR3 consists of 12 residues. V was clipped by 7 bases and J by 14 bases; unmatched bases: 15. Germline assignment: CDR1 SQVTM and CDR2 ANQGSEA. CDR3 residues: CSGLDRDFPLTF. CDR3 bases: TGCAGCGGACTGGACAGGGATTTTCCCCTAACCTTC.

Ten or more counts support this clonotype. The CDR3 DNA follows: TGCAGCGTTGGGACAGGACTTAATCCCTATGAGCAGTTCTTC. Translation: CSVGTGLNPYEQFF. The V and J genes are TRBV29-1 and TRBJ2-1; TRBD1 agrees at 7 bases. V was pared by 4 bases and J by 8 bases, with 11 bases of the junction left unmatched. This CDR3 region has 14 residues. Germline lookup yields CDR1 SQVTM and CDR2 ANQGSEA.

Ten or more counts support this clonotype. The chain is built from TRBV5-1 and TRBJ2-4, with 7 positions matching TRBD1. The germline V gene encodes CDR1 SGHRS and CDR2 YFSETQ. The junction had 6 bases not matched to a gene; V was cut back by 0 bases and J by 0 bases. The CDR3 runs 17 residues. The CDR3 spells CASSLVTGALAKNIQYF. DNA of the CDR3: TGCGCCAGCAGCTTGGTAACAGGGGCACTAGCCAAAAACATTCAGTACTTC.

This clonotype has a count of ten or more. As DNA, the CDR3 is TGTGCCAGCAGTTACGAGTGGGACAGGGCCTTACAAAAACTGTTTTTT. As protein: CASSYEWDRALQKLFF. This chain joins TRBV6-5 and TRBJ1-4; TRBD1 matches at 9 bases. Per the germline V gene, CDR1 is MNHEY and CDR2 is SVGAGI. The length of the CDR3 is 16 residues. V was clipped by 2 bases and J by 9 bases; unmatched bases: 10.

By share, this clonotype ranks as medium-sized (0.01 to 0.1%). The chain recombines TRBV4-3 with TRBJ1-1; 7 bases are a match to TRBD1. Looked up from germline, CDR1 is LGHNA and CDR2 is YSLEER. Trimming cost V 6 bases and J 5 bases; bases outside gene matches: 9. The CDR3 extends over 14 amino acids. The DNA of the CDR3 is TGCGCCAGCAGGGGGGGAGGGGGCTATACTGAAGCTTTCTTT. Its translation: CASRGGGGYTEAFF.

This clonotype has at least ten counts. The genes are TRBV19 and TRBJ2-1; possible D gene TRBD1, 5 bases. Between the trimmed V and J ends, which lost 3 bases and 9 bases, there was a span of 6 bases. CDR3 length: 11 residues. Germline CDR1 is LNHDA and CDR2 is SQIVND (reference sequence). For the CDR3, the DNA is TGTGCCAGTAGTATTCAGGGTGAGCAGTTCTTC. Translated, it gives CASSIQGEQFF.

In its sample, this clonotype was seen many times. V is TRBV5-6 and J is TRBJ2-5; TRBD2 might be the D (6 bases). This CDR3 contains 13 residues. Trimming removed 4 bases from V and 1 base from J, with 8 bases in between. Germline V gene lookup returns CDR1 SGHDT and CDR2 YYEEEE. The CDR3 bases are TGTGCCAGCAGCCGGGACTTCCAAGAGACCCAGTACTTC. Protein product: CASSRDFQETQYF.

This clonotype was counted at least ten times. The V and J genes are TRBV6-4 and TRBJ1-1; 10 bases agree with TRBD1. V shed 3 bases, J shed 6 bases, and the junction held 7 bases outside the gene matches. CDR1 and CDR2 (germline): MRHNA, SNTAGT. The CDR3 runs to 15 residues. CDR3 in DNA: TGTGCCAGCAGTGAAACTGACGGGACAGGGGCTGAAGCTTTCTTT. This encodes CASSETDGTGAEAFF.

This clonotype has at least ten counts. The genes are TRBV5-5 and TRBJ2-3; 10 nucleotides line up with TRBD2. V was pared by 0 bases and J by 5 bases, with 3 bases of the junction left unmatched. Germline V CDR1 and CDR2: SGHKS, YYEKEE (reference sequence). The CDR3 runs to 15 residues. The CDR3 sequence: CASSLGLAGVDTQYF. The CDR3 nucleotides read TGTGCCAGCAGCTTGGGACTAGCGGGTGTAGATACGCAGTATTTT.

This clonotype occurred many times. In DNA, the CDR3 is TGTGCCAGCAGTGAATTCAGGGGTAATTCACCCCTCCACTTT. This translates into CASSEFRGNSPLHF. J is TRBJ1-6 and V is TRBV6-1; tentatively, D is TRBD1 (6 bases). The germline V gene has CDR1 MNHNS and CDR2 SASEGT. Trimming stripped 2 bases from V and 6 bases from J, with 8 bases between. The length of the CDR3 is 14 residues.

Many counts were recorded for this clonotype. In nucleotides, the CDR3 is TGTGCCAGCAGCGGATCAGGGGGCGGAGGTGAAGCTTTCTTT. As protein: CASSGSGGGGEAFF. The rearrangement joins TRBV7-8 to TRBJ1-1, with TRBD1 identical over 8 bases. The CDR3 contains 14 residues. CDR1 SGHVS and CDR2 FQNEAQ come from the germline V gene. J was trimmed by 7 bases and V by 5 bases; bases with no gene match: 9.

This clonotype was counted at least ten times. The rearrangement links TRBV5-6 to TRBJ2-1, with 8 positions matching TRBD2. V was pared by 1 base and J by 0 bases, with 6 bases of the junction left unmatched. CDR1 and CDR2 from the germline V gene are SGHDT and YYEEEE. This CDR3 comprises 17 residues. CDR3 sequence (DNA): TGTGCCAGCAGCTTGCCTAGCGGGCTGAGCTCCTACAATGAGCAGTTCTTC. Its translation is CASSLPSGLSSYNEQFF.

This clonotype came up many times. The CDR3 sequence: CASSSTENTEAFF. CDR3 coding DNA: TGTGCCAGCAGCTCAACAGAGAACACTGAAGCTTTCTTT. The chain recombines TRBV7-2 with TRBJ1-1, with D unresolved. The V end was cut by 4 bases, the J end by 1 base, with 7 bases between. The germline V gene has CDR1 SGHTA and CDR2 FQGNSA. This CDR3 has 13 amino acids.

This clonotype was seen at least ten times. The chain links TRBV4-3 to TRBJ2-3; 8 nucleotides match TRBD2. V gave up 2 bases and J gave up 7 bases; unmatched junction bases: 11. This CDR3 has 16 amino acids. Looked up from germline, CDR1 is LGHNA and CDR2 is YSLEER. CDR3 loop: CASSQSSRGVAHTQYF. The CDR3 DNA follows: TGCGCCAGCAGCCAATCCTCGCGGGGGGTTGCTCATACGCAGTATTTT.

This clonotype showed up many times. The gene calls are TRBV9 and TRBJ2-6; TRBD2 is a possible D gene (6 bases). Germline-derived CDR1 and CDR2 are SGDLS and YYNGEE. Trimming cost V 0 bases and J 2 bases, with 12 bases left between them. This CDR3 region has 17 residues. The CDR3 DNA reads TGTGCCAGCAGCGTAGCAAGGACGGGGGCTGGGGCCAACGTCCTGACTTTC. It specifies CASSVARTGAGANVLTF. The whole variable domain, remainder taken from reference TRBV9 and TRBJ2-6, is DSGVTQTPKHLITATGQRVTLRCSPRSGDLSVYWYQQSLDQGLQFLIQYYNGEERAKGNILERFSAQQFPDLHSELNLSSLELGDSALYFCASSVARTGAGANVLTFGAGSRLTVL.

This clonotype was counted many times. This chain links TRBV12-3 or TRBV12-4 with TRBJ2-1, with D perhaps given as TRBD1 or TRBD2 (5 bases each). CDR3 length: 15 residues. V was trimmed by 5 bases and J by 9 bases, leaving 20 bases between them. The CDR3 DNA sequence: TGTGCCAGCAGTCCCAGCGAGGGCAGGGTGGCTGAGCAGTTCTTC. The encoded protein is CASSPSEGRVAEQFF.